These 8 T cell receptor beta chains originate from one sample sequenced in a study of blood T cell repertoires in COVID-19. Using immunoSEQ multiplex PCR, the repertoire was profiled, and TCRdb retains in-frame clones only, with some absent. The data show roughly 73,000 clones, about 88% seen once. The sample comprised peripheral blood. Receptors were obtained from a man between 65 and 85 years old with active COVID-19.

This chain connects TRBV7-2 to TRBJ2-3; the D gene is possibly TRBD2 (6 bases). The CDR3 has 17 amino acids. Trimming removed 5 bases from V and 0 bases from J, with 18 bases in between. Germline lookup yields CDR1 SGHTA and CDR2 FQGNSA. This CDR3 is CASSLGVGLASTDTQYF. The CDR3 region has the DNA TGTGCCAGCAGCCTTGGGGTGGGGCTAGCGAGCACAGATACGCAGTATTTT.

The rearrangement joins TRBV11-2 to TRBJ1-1, with D possibly matching TRBD1 (5 bases). V lost 5 bases and J 1 base, leaving 11 bases between the germline ends. This CDR3 comprises 14 residues. Germline V CDR1 and CDR2: SGHAT, FQNNGV. The CDR3 sequence is CASSPRTSNTEAFF. CDR3 nucleotides: TGTGCCAGCAGCCCCCGGACATCGAACACTGAAGCTTTCTTT.

The chain has TRBV27 and TRBJ1-1, with D hard to call. Germline V gene sequence: CDR1 MNHEY, CDR2 SMNVEV (reference sequence). There are 15 residues in the CDR3. V was clipped by 0 bases and J by 2 bases, with 10 bases between them. Here the CDR3 DNA reads TGTGCCAGCAGTTTATCGTGGCACCAAAACACTGAAGCTTTCTTT. It translates to CASSLSWHQNTEAFF.

The sample holds a few counts of this clone. V gene TRBV18 combines with J gene TRBJ1-1; D is unresolved. From germline, CDR1 is KGHSH and CDR2 LQKENI. V was pared by 0 bases and J by 4 bases, with 9 bases between. The CDR3 sequence is 14 residues long. CDR3 sequence reads: CASSPPTGFTEAFF. In DNA form, the CDR3 reads TGTGCCAGCTCACCACCCACGGGGTTCACTGAAGCTTTCTTT.

The V gene is TRBV24-1, the J gene TRBJ2-1, with 10 bases identical to TRBD1. Germline V gene data show CDR1 as KGHDR and CDR2 as SFDVKD. The CDR3 length is 15 residues. Trimming removed 5 bases from V and 8 bases from J; junction bases left unmatched: 8. The CDR3 sequence: CATSAPDRGGHEQFF. As DNA, the CDR3 is TGTGCCACCAGTGCCCCGGACAGGGGGGGCCATGAGCAGTTCTTC.

V gene TRBV10-3 combines with J gene TRBJ1-2, with D perhaps TRBD1 (5 bases). V lost 6 bases and J 4 bases, leaving 12 bases between the germline ends. The CDR3 has 13 residues. Germline V gene lookup returns CDR1 ENHRY and CDR2 SYGVKD. This chain's CDR3 is CAISTGGRYGYTF. The CDR3 DNA reads as TGTGCCATCAGCACGGGGGGACGCTATGGCTACACCTTC.

The DNA for the CDR3 is TGTGCCATCAGGGGGACTAGCGGGAGGAGCTCCTACGAGCAGTACTTC. Encoded protein: CAIRGTSGRSSYEQYF. The chain is built from TRBV10-3 and TRBJ2-7; 15 bases map to TRBD2. The CDR3 contains 16 residues. The V gene's germline CDR1 is ENHRY and CDR2 SYGVKD. The V gene end was trimmed by 6 bases and the J gene end by 0 bases; junction bases not matched to a gene: 3.

This clone has more than one count but fewer than ten. The chain carries TRBV9 and TRBJ2-7; D gene unclear. The CDR3 consists of 15 residues. Germline lookup yields CDR1 SGDLS and CDR2 YYNGEE. V was pared by 0 bases and J by 2 bases, with 12 bases between. CDR3 loop: CASSVVGAGPYEQYF. Here the CDR3 DNA reads TGTGCCAGCAGCGTAGTGGGCGCAGGCCCCTACGAGCAGTACTTC.